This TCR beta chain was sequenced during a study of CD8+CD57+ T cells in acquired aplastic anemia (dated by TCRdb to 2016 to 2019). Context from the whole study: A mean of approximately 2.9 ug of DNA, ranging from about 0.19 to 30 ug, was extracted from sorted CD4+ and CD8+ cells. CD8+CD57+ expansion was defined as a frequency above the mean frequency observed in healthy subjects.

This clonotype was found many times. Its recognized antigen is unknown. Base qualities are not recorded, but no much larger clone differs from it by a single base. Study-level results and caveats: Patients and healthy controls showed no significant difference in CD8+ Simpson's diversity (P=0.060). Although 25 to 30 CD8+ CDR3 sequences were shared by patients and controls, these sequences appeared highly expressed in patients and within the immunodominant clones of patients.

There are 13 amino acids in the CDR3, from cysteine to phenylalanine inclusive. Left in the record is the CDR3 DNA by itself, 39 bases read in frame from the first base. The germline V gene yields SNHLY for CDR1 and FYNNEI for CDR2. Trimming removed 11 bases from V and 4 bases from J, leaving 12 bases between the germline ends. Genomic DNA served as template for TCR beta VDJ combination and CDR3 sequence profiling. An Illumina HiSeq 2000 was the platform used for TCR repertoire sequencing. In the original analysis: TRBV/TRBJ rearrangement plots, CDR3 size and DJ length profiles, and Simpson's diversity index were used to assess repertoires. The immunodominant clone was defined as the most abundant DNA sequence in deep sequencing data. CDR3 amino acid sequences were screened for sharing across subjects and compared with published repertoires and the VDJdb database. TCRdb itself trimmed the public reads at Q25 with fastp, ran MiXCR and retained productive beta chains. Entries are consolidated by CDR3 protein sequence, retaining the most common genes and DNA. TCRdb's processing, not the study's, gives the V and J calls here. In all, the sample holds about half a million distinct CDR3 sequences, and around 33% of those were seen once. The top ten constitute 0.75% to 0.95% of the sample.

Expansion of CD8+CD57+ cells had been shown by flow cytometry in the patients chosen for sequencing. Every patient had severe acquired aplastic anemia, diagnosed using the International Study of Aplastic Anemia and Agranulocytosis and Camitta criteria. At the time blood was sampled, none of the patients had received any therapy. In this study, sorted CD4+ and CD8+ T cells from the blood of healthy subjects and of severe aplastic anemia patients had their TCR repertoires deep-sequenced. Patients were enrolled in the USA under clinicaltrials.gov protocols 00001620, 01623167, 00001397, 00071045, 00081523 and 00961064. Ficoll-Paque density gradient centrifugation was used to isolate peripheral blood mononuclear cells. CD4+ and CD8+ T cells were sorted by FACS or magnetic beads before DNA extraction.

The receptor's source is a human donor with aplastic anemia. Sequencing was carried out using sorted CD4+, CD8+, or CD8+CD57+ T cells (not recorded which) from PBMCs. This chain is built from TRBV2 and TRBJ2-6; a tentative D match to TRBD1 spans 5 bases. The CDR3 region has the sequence CAGQGSGANVLTF. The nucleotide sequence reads TGTGCCGGACAAGGGTCCGGGGCCAACGTCCTGACTTTC.